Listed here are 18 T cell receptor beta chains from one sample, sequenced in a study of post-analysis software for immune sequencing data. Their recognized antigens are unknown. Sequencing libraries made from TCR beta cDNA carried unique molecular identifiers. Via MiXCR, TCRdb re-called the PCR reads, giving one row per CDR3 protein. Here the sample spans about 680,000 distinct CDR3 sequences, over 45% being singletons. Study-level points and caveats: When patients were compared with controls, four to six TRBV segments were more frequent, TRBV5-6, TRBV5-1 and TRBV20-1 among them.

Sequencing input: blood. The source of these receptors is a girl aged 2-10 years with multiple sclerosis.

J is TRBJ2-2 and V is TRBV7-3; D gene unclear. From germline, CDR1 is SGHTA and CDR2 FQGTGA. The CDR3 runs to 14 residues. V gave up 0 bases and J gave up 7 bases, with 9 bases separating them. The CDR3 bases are TGTGCCAGCAGCTTAACAGGTTTTGACGGGGAGCTGTTTTTT. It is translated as CASSLTGFDGELFF.

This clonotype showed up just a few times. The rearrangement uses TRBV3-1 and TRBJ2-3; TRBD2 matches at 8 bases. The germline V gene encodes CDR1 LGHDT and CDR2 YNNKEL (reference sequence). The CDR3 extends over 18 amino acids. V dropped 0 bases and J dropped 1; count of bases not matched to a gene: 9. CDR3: CASSQEGGLAGGTDTQYF. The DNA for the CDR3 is TGTGCCAGCAGCCAAGAAGGTGGCCTAGCGGGCGGCACAGATACGCAGTATTTT.

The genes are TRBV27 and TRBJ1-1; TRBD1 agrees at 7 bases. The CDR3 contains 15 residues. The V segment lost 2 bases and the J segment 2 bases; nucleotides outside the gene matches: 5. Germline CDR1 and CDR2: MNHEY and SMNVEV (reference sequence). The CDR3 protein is CASSLADRDNTEAFF. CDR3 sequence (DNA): TGTGCCAGCAGTTTAGCTGACAGGGATAACACTGAAGCTTTCTTT.

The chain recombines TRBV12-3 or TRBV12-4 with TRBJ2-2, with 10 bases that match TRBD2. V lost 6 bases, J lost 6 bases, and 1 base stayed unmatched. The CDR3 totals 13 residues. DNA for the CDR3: TGTGCCAGCAGGGGGACTAGCGCCGGGGAGCTGTTTTTT. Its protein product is CASRGTSAGELFF.

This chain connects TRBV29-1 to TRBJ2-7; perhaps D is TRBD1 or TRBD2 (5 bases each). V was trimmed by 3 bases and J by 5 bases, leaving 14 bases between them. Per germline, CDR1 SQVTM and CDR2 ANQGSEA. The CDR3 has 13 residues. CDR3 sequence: CSVDGVSGHEQYF. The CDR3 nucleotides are TGCAGCGTTGATGGGGTTTCGGGGCACGAGCAGTACTTC.

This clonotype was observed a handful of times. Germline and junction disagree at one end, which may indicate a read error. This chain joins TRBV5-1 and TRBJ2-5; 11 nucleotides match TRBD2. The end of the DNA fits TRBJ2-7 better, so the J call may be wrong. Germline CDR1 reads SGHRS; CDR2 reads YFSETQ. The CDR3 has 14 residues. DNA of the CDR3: TGCGCCAGCGGCTTAGCGGGAGGGCTGAACGAGCAGTACTTC. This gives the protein CASGLAGGLNEQYF.

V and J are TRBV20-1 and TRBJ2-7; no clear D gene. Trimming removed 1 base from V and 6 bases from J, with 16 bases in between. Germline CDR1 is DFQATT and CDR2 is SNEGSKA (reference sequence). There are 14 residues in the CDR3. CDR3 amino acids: CSARASGLVSEQYF. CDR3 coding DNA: TGCAGTGCTAGAGCGTCCGGGTTGGTATCCGAGCAGTACTTC.

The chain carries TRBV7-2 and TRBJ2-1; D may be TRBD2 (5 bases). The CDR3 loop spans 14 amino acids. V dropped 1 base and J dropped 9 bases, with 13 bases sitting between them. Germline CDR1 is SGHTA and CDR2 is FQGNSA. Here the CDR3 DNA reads TGTGCCAGCAGCTTAGTTACGGGAACGGGTGAGCAGTTCTTC. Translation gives CASSLVTGTGEQFF.

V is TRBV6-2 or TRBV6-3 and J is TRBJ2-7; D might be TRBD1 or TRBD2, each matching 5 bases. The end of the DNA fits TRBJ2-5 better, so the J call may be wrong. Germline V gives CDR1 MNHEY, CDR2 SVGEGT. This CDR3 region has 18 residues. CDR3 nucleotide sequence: TGTGCCAGCGGAAGGATACCTGCCGGGACCGCAATTTGGGAGACCCAGTACTTC. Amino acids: CASGRIPAGTAIWETQYF.

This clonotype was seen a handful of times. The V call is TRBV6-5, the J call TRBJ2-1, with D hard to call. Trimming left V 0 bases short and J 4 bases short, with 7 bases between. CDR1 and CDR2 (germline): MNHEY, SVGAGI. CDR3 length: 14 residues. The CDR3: CASSYSVSYNEQFF. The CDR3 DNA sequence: TGTGCCAGCAGTTACTCGGTATCATACAATGAGCAGTTCTTC.

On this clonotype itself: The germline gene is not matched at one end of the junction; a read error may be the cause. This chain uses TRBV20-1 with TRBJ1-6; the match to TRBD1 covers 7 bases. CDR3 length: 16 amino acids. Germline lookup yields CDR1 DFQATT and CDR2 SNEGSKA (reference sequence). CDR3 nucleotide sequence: TGCAGTGCTAGATGGGCGGGTGACAGGGCTAATTCACCCCCCCACTTT. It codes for CSARWAGDRANSPPHF.

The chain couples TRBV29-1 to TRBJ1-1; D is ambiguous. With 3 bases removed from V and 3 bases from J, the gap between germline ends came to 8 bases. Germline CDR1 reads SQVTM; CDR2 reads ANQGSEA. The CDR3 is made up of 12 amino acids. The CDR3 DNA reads TGCAGCGTTGAGGTAGGGTACACTGAAGCTTTCTTT. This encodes CSVEVGYTEAFF.

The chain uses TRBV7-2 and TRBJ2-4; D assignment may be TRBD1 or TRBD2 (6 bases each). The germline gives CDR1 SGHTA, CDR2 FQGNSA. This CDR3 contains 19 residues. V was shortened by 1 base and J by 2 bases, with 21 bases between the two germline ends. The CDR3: CASSLEGGAGASSKNIQYF. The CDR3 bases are TGTGCCAGCAGCTTAGAGGGGGGAGCAGGGGCTTCTTCCAAAAACATTCAGTACTTC.

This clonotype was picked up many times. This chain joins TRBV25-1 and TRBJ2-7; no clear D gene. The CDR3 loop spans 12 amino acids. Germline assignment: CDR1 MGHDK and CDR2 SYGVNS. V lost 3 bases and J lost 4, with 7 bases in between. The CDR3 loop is CASSENYYEQYF. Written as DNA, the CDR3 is TGTGCCAGCAGTGAGAACTATTACGAGCAGTACTTC.

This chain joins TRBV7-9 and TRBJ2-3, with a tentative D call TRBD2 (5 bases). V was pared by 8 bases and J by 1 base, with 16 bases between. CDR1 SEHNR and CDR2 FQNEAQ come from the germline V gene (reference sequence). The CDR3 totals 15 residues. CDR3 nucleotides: TGTGCCAGCCGAGAGCGGCGTACTGGCACAGATACGCAGTATTTT. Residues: CASRERRTGTDTQYF.

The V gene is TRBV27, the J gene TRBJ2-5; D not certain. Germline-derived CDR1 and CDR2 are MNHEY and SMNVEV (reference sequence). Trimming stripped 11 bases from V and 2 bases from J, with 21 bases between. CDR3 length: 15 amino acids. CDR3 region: CAASRSHDPQETQYF. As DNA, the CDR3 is TGTGCCGCCAGCAGATCCCACGACCCACAAGAGACCCAGTACTTC.

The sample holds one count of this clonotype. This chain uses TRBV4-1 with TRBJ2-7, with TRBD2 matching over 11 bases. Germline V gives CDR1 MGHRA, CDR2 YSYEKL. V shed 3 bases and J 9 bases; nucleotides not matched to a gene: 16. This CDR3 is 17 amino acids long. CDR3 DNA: TGCGCCAGCAGCCAGACGCTTACTAGCGGGAGCGCACTGGGGCAGTACTTC. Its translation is CASSQTLTSGSALGQYF.

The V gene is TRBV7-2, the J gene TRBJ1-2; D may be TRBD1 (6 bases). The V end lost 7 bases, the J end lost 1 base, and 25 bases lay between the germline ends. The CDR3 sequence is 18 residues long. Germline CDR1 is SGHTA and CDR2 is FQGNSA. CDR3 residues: CASTWKGGYFINNYGYTF. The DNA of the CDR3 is TGTGCCAGCACCTGGAAAGGGGGGTACTTCATTAATAACTATGGCTACACCTTC.